This T cell receptor (beta chain) appears in the sequencing data of a study of monozygotic twins with inflammatory bowel disease. Around 4,000 ng of total RNA went into each TCR library. TCRdb re-analyzed the 5' RACE reads; it lists each CDR3 protein once, without DNA. The sample table sets out tens of thousands of distinct CDR3 sequences. A word on this clonotype: Its antigen remains unknown.

Overall study results and limits: With others, IBD patients shared fewer clonotypes than healthy twins did, especially with disease activity.

The sequence was obtained from a human donor with ulcerative colitis or Crohn's disease, or a healthy co-twin of an affected twin (not recorded which). The sequencing sample was made of blood.

The CDR3 loop reads CASSLGQTYGYTF. V gene TRBV5-1 combines with J gene TRBJ1-2. The germline V gene encodes CDR1 SGHRS and CDR2 YFSETQ. The CDR3 is made up of 13 amino acids. The variable domain in full, with the rest retrieved from reference TRBV5-1 and TRBJ1-2, is KAGVTQTPRYLIKTRGQQVTLSCSPISGHRSVSWYQQTPGQGLQFLFEYFSETQRNKGNFPGRFSGRQFSNSRSEMNVSTLELGDSALYLCASSLGQTYGYTFGSGTRLTVV.